Here is one T cell receptor beta chain with its context. The data originate from a study of neoadjuvant anti-PD-1 for oral cavity cancer. Across the study: Non-progressing patients received a fourth nivolumab dose near day 43, then surgery on days 50-56.

Sequencing was performed with immunoSEQ multiplex PCR; in TCRdb, only in-frame clones are kept and a portion is missing. This table holds 18,000 or so clones, approximately 70% found once. These newly diagnosed stage II-IVA oral cavity squamous cell carcinoma patients had no prior systemic or radiation treatment. Trimming took off 2 bases at V and 6 bases at J, with 13 bases between the two ends. This CDR3 is 14 amino acids long. Germline V gene sequence: CDR1 SEHNR, CDR2 FQNEAQ (reference sequence). Sequenced here: PBMCs, sampled before nivolumab (anti-PD-1) treatment. This TCR was sampled from a person between 40 and 85 years old with oral cavity squamous cell carcinoma. This sequence joins TRBV7-9 and TRBJ1-1; D is undetermined. The CDR3 region is CASSLSRIGAEAFF. The CDR3 DNA is TGTGCCAGCAGCTTATCACGCATAGGCGCTGAAGCTTTCTTT.